Described below is a single TCR beta chain sequence and its context. The study ran its PCR with 60 Vbeta and 13 Jbeta primers. Produced via immunoSEQ multiplex PCR; TCRdb's table is partial and in-frame only. The repertoire includes about 130,000 clones, over 65% of them detected once, and just under 2% sits in the top ten. This entry is derived from a study of cytomegalovirus exposure and HLA in healthy donors. The germline V gene encodes CDR1 SGHDT and CDR2 YYEEEE. The CDR3 covers 13 residues. With 0 bases removed from V and 5 bases from J, the gap between germline ends came to 8 bases. V usage is TRBV5-6 and J usage is TRBJ2-5; D not resolved. This receptor was obtained from a man aged 50 to 60 in good health and CMV-seronegative. Material for sequencing was PBMCs. The CDR3 DNA reads as TGTGCCAGCAGCTTGGCGGGTGGGGAGACCCAGTACTTC. Translated: CASSLAGGETQYF.